What follows is one TCR beta chain and its context. What it binds is unknown. V dropped 6 bases and J dropped 7 bases, with 9 bases sitting between them. The CDR3 contains 12 residues. Germline CDR1 ENHRY, CDR2 SYGVKD. The PCR ran on 60 Vbeta and 13 Jbeta primers. Using immunoSEQ multiplex PCR, the repertoire was profiled, and TCRdb retains in-frame clones only, with some absent. The sample gives 110,000 or so clones, 67% of which show up once; roughly 8.3% is in the top ten. This entry belongs to a study of cytomegalovirus exposure and HLA in healthy donors. Study-wide results and limits: Specificity for CMV antigens was confirmed in vitro for a few of the CMV-associated chains. With high specificity and sensitivity, the classifier reportedly diagnosed cytomegalovirus status. Researchers reported in a later analysis that a missense DCLRE1C variant was tied to TCR beta V- and J-gene trimming.

Sample: PBMCs. The rearrangement uses TRBV10-3 and TRBJ1-4, with unresolved D. The TCR originated in a young man in good health and CMV-seropositive. CDR3 DNA: TGTGCCATCAGCCAAGCCGGTGAAAAACTGTTTTTT. This translates into CAISQAGEKLFF.